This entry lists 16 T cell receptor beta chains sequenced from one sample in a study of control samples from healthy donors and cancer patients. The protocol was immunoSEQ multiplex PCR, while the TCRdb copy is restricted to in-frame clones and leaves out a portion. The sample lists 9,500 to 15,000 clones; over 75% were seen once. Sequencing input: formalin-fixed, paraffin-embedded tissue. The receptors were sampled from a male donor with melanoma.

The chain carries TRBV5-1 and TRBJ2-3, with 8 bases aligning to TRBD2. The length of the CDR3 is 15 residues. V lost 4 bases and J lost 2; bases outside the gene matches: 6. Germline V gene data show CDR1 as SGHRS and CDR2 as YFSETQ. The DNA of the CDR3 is TGCGCCAGCAGCGGGGGACTAGGGATCACAGATACGCAGTATTTT. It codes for CASSGGLGITDTQYF.

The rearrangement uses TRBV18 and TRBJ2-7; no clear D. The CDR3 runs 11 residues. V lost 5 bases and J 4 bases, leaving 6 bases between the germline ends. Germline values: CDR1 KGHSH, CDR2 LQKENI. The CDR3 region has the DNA TGTGCCAGCTCAACTGGTTACGAGCAGTACTTC. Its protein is CASSTGYEQYF.

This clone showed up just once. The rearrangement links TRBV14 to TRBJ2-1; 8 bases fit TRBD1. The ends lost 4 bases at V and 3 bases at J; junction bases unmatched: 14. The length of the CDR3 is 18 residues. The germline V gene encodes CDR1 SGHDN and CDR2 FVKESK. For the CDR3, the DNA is TGTGCCAGCAGCCCCGGACAGGGAAGCCACAATTTCTACAATGAGCAGTTCTTC. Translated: CASSPGQGSHNFYNEQFF.

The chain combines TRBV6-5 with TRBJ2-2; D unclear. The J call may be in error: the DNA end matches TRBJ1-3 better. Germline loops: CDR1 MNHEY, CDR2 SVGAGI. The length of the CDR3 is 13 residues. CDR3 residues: CASSSQAANTIYF. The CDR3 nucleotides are TGTGCCAGCAGTTCTCAGGCGGCAAACACCATATATTTT.

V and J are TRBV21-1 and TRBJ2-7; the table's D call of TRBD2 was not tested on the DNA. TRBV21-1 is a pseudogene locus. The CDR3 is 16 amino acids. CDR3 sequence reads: CASSLEVSSWSYEQYV. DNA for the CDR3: TGTGCCAGCAGTCTAGAGGTGTCTAGCTGGTCCTACGAGCAGTACGTC.

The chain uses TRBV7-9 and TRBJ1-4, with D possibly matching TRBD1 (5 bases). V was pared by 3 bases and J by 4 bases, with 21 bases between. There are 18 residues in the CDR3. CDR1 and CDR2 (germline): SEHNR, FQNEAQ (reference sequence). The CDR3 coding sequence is TGTGCCAGCAGCTTTTCCCGTGGGGGAAGGGGATTTAATGAAAAACTGTTTTTT. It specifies CASSFSRGGRGFNEKLFF.

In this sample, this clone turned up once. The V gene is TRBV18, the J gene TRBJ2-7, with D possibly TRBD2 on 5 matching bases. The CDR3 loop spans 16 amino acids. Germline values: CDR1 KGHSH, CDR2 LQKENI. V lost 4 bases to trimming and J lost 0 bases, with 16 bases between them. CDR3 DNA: TGTGCCAGCTCACGCTCGGGGAGCGGTACCTCCTACGAGCAGTACTTC. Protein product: CASSRSGSGTSYEQYF.

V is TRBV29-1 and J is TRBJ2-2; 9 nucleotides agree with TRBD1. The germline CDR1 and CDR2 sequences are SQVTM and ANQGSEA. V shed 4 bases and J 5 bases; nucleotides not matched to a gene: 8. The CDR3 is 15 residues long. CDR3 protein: CSVGRGTGWTGELFF. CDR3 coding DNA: TGCAGCGTTGGAAGGGGGACAGGGTGGACCGGGGAGCTGTTTTTT.

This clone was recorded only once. This chain's CDR3 is CASSILDGGAEQFF. CDR3 bases: TGTGCCAGTAGTATTCTCGATGGAGGTGCTGAGCAGTTCTTC. The chain combines TRBV19 with TRBJ2-1, with D tentatively TRBD2 (5 bases). Germline assignment: CDR1 LNHDA and CDR2 SQIVND (reference sequence). The ends were cut back, 3 bases at V and 9 bases at J, with 15 bases in the middle. The CDR3 has 14 residues.

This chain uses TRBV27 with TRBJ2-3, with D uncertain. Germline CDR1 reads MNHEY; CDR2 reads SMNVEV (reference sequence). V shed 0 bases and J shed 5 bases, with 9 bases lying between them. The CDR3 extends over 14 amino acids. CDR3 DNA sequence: TGTGCCAGCAGTTTATCGAAGGCTTTAGATACGCAGTATTTT. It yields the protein CASSLSKALDTQYF.

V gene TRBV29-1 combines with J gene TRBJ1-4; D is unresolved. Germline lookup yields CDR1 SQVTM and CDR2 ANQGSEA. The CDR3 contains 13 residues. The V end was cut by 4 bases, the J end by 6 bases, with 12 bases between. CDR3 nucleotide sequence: TGCAGCGTTGTCGGCAGGAAAGATGAAAAACTGTTTTTT. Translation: CSVVGRKDEKLFF.

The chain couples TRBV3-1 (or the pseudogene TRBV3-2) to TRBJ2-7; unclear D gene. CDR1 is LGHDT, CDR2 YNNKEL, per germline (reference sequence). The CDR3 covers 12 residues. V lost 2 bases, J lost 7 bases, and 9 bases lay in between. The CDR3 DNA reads TGTGCCAGCAGCCAATCCGACGGGGAGCAGTACGTC. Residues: CASSQSDGEQYV.

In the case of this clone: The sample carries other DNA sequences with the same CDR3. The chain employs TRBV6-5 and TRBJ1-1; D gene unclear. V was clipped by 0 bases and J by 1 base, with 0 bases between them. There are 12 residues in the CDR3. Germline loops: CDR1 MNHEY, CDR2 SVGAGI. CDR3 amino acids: CASSYSNTEAFF. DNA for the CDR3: TGTGCCAGCAGTTACTCGAACACTGAAGCTTTCTTT.

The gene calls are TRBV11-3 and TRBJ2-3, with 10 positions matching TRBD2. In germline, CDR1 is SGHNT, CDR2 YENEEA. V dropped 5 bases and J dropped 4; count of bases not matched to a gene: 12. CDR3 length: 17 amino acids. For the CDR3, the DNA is TGTGCCAGCAGCCTTCGGACTAGCGGCCCGAGGCCAGATACGCAGTATTTT. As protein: CASSLRTSGPRPDTQYF.

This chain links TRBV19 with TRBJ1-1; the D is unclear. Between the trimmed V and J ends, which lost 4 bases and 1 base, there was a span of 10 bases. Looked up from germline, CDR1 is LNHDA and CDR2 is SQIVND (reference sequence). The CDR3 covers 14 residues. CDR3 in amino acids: CASSTGWGNTEAFF. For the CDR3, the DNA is TGTGCCAGTAGTACGGGGTGGGGGAACACTGAAGCTTTCTTT.

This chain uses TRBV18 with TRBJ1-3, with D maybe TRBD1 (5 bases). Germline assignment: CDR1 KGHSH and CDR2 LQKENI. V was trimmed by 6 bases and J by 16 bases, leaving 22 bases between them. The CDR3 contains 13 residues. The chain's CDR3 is CASSGATTDPLYF. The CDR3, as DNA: TGTGCCAGCTCCGGGGCAACTACTGATCCACTTTATTTT.